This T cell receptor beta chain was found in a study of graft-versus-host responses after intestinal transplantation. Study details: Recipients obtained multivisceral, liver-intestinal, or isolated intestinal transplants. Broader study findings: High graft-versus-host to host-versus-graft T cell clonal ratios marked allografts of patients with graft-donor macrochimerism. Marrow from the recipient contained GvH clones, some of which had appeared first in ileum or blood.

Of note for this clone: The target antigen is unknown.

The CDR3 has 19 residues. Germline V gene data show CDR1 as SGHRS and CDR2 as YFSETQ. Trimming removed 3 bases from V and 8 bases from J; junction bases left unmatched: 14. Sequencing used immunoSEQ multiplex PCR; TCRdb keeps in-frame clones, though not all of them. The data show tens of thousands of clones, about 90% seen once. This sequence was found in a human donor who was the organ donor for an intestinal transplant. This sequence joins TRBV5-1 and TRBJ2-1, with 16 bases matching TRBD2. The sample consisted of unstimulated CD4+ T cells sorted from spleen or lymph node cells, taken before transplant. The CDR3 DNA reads TGCGCCAGCAGCTCTGGGACTAGCGGGAGGGCCTATGTATTGGATGAGCAGTTCTTC. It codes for CASSSGTSGRAYVLDEQFF. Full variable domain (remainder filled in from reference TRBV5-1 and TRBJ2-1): KAGVTQTPRYLIKTRGQQVTLSCSPISGHRSVSWYQQTPGQGLQFLFEYFSETQRNKGNFPGRFSGRQFSNSRSEMNVSTLELGDSALYLCASSSGTSGRAYVLDEQFFGPGTRLTVL.